This passage covers 16 T cell receptor beta chains from one sample sequenced in a study of CD8 T cells in Susac syndrome. Random hexamers were used to reverse transcribe 0.5 to 1 ug of RNA. TCRdb reprocessed the immunoSEQ multiplex PCR reads via MiXCR and lists one record per CDR3 protein. The sample consists of approximately 190,000 distinct CDR3 sequences, about 95% of them appearing once. The source material was CD8+ T cells from PBMCs. Source of these receptors: a human donor with Susac syndrome.

The chain combines TRBV5-1 with TRBJ2-5; 9 bases match TRBD2. Trimming took 5 bases from V and 0 from J; bases not matched to a gene: 5. In germline, CDR1 is SGHRS, CDR2 YFSETQ. This CDR3 comprises 15 residues. The CDR3 DNA follows: TGCGCCAGCAGTCCCCCTAGCGGGAACCAAGAGACCCAGTACTTC. Protein sequence: CASSPPSGNQETQYF.

The chain carries TRBV4-1 and TRBJ1-2, with 7 positions matching TRBD1. CDR1 is MGHRA, CDR2 YSYEKL, per germline. The CDR3 extends over 15 amino acids. Trimming took 4 bases from V and 1 from J; bases not matched to a gene: 6. CDR3: CASSPRDSLNYGYTF. CDR3 in DNA: TGCGCCAGCAGCCCACGGGACAGCCTTAACTATGGCTACACCTTC.

The CDR3 nucleotides read TGCGCCAGCAGCCAAGTAGATTCGGGGGAAATCAAGCCCCAGCATTTT. Translated: CASSQVDSGEIKPQHF. The V gene is TRBV4-1, the J gene TRBJ1-5; a weak D match, TRBD1 (5 bases). The CDR3 is 16 residues long. Per the germline V gene, CDR1 is MGHRA and CDR2 is YSYEKL. V was pared by 1 base and J by 8 bases, with 18 bases between.

This chain uses TRBV27 with TRBJ2-7, with 8 bases that match TRBD1. CDR1 and CDR2 from the germline V gene are MNHEY and SMNVEV (reference sequence). The CDR3 is 15 amino acids. V lost 0 bases and J lost 3; bases outside the gene matches: 4. The CDR3 protein is CASSLSVQGGYEQYF. CDR3 in DNA: TGTGCCAGCAGTTTATCGGTACAGGGGGGCTACGAGCAGTACTTC.

The chain is built from TRBV27 and TRBJ2-7; D is perhaps TRBD2 (6 bases). The CDR3 contains 14 residues. Trimming pared 7 bases from V and 1 base from J, leaving 14 bases between. Germline CDR1 MNHEY, CDR2 SMNVEV (reference sequence). In DNA, the CDR3 is TGTGCCAGCAAGGGAGCGCGGGGATCCTACGAGCAGTACTTC. It translates to CASKGARGSYEQYF.

The chain is built from TRBV6-5 and TRBJ2-7; no clear D gene. Trimming removed 0 bases at V and 0 bases at J, with 9 bases between. CDR3 length equals 15 residues. CDR1 and CDR2 from the germline V gene are MNHEY and SVGAGI. As DNA, the CDR3 is TGTGCCAGCAGTTACTCGCTGGGCACCTCCTACGAGCAGTACTTC. It translates to CASSYSLGTSYEQYF.

CDR3 residues: CASSAGGGEAFF. In nucleotides, the CDR3 is TGTGCCAGCAGTGCGGGCGGGGGTGAAGCTTTCTTT. The gene calls are TRBV2 and TRBJ1-1; possibly TRBD1 for D (5 bases). V was shortened by 4 bases and J by 7 bases, with 10 bases between the two germline ends. Germline V gene lookup returns CDR1 SNHLY and CDR2 FYNNEI. The CDR3 covers 12 residues.

This clonotype was seen a single time. The chain joins TRBV7-9 to TRBJ2-1; TRBD2 matches at 10 bases. This CDR3 has 16 amino acids. After removal of 2 bases from V and 7 bases from J, the junction contained 8 bases not matched to a gene. Germline-derived CDR1 and CDR2 are SEHNR and FQNEAQ (reference sequence). CDR3 amino acids: CASSLMLAGDENEQFF. The CDR3 coding sequence is TGTGCCAGCAGCTTAATGCTAGCGGGAGATGAAAATGAGCAGTTCTTC.

The chain joins TRBV7-9 to TRBJ2-5; the D gene is possibly TRBD2 (6 bases). The V and J ends lost 7 bases and 1 base respectively, with 10 bases between them. The germline V gene has CDR1 SEHNR and CDR2 FQNEAQ (reference sequence). The CDR3 is 13 residues long. CDR3 sequence (DNA): TGTGCCAGCACTCGCGGGACCCAAGAGACCCAGTACTTC. Its translation: CASTRGTQETQYF.

The chain has TRBV12-3 or TRBV12-4 and TRBJ1-2, with D possibly TRBD1 on 5 matching bases. V dropped 5 bases and J dropped 6 bases, with 13 bases sitting between them. The CDR3 length is 13 residues. The CDR3 sequence is CASSRPGLDGYTF. The DNA of the CDR3 is TGTGCCAGCAGTCGACCGGGACTTGATGGCTACACCTTC.

V usage is TRBV11-2 and J usage is TRBJ1-3; no firm D call. CDR3 length: 11 residues. V was clipped by 0 bases and J by 6 bases, with 0 bases between them. Germline values: CDR1 SGHAT, CDR2 FQNNGV. The CDR3 is CASSLENTIYF. CDR3 nucleotides: TGTGCCAGCAGCTTAGAAAACACCATATATTTT. Combining the CDR3 with reference TRBV11-2 and TRBJ1-3 gives the whole variable domain EAGVAQSPRYKIIEKRQSVAFWCNPISGHATLYWYQQILGQGPKLLIQFQNNGVVDDSQLPKDRFSAERLKGVDSTLKIQPAKLEDSAVYLCASSLENTIYFGEGSWLTVV.

The CDR3 nucleotides read TGCAGTGCTAGACGGACTAGCCAGTACTTC. Translated: CSARRTSQYF. The chain combines TRBV20-1 with TRBJ2-5, with 7 bases identical to TRBD2. CDR3 length equals 10 residues. V lost 2 bases, J lost 10 bases, and 1 base stayed unmatched. Germline V gene sequence: CDR1 DFQATT, CDR2 SNEGSKA (reference sequence).

This clonotype was seen only once. The rearrangement links TRBV20-1 to TRBJ2-7; 8 bases line up with TRBD2. With V trimmed by 0 bases and J by 3 bases, 4 bases remained unmatched. Germline V gene data show CDR1 as DFQATT and CDR2 as SNEGSKA (reference sequence). The CDR3 consists of 14 residues. CDR3 nucleotides: TGCAGTGCTAGAGATCTTAGCGGGGTCTACGAGCAGTACTTC. Amino acids: CSARDLSGVYEQYF.

The J gene is TRBJ2-4, the V gene TRBV28; TRBD1 matches 12 bases. The CDR3 contains 15 residues. Germline assignment: CDR1 MDHEN and CDR2 SYDVKM. V lost 6 bases to trimming and J lost 8 bases; unmatched junction nucleotides: 8. The CDR3 bases are TGTGCCAGCAGCCCGGGACAGGGGGCGAGTTACATTCAGTACTTC. It is translated as CASSPGQGASYIQYF.

Here the CDR3 reads CASSSRTRRKDNEQFF. CDR3 DNA: TGCGCCAGCAGCTCTAGGACCAGGCGGAAAGACAATGAGCAGTTCTTC. V gene TRBV4-1 combines with J gene TRBJ2-1, with D uncertain. Germline assignment: CDR1 MGHRA and CDR2 YSYEKL. V gave up 5 bases and J gave up 5 bases, with 19 bases separating them. CDR3 length: 16 amino acids.

This chain uses TRBV12-5 with TRBJ2-1; D is uncertain. The germline V gene encodes CDR1 LGHNT and CDR2 FRNRAP. This CDR3 is built from 17 residues. The V and J ends lost 0 bases and 2 bases respectively, with 14 bases between them. CDR3 residues: CASGLVPANTAYNEQFF. DNA for the CDR3: TGTGCTAGTGGTTTGGTCCCCGCCAATACAGCCTACAATGAGCAGTTCTTC.